The table lists the clone carrying this T cell receptor (beta chain) with many counts. The V end lost 5 bases, the J end lost 1 base, and 15 bases lay between the germline ends. CDR3 length equals 16 residues. Germline V lookup: CDR1 MDHEN, CDR2 SYDVKM. The data originate from a study of T cells in Graves' hyperthyroidism and ophthalmopathy. RNA transcripts were the template for amplifying TCR beta CDR3 regions. A first-round RT-PCR of the TCR CDR3 used the HTBI primer set. TCRdb redid the calling of the multiplex PCR reads with MiXCR, one entry per CDR3 protein. The table has 280,000 or so distinct CDR3 sequences, roughly 15% seen once.

This TCR was recovered from a woman between 50 and 59 years old with Graves' hyperthyroidism that later progressed to Graves' ophthalmopathy. The sequenced sample consisted of blood. The rearrangement joins TRBV28 to TRBJ1-5; D perhaps matches TRBD1 (6 bases). The CDR3: CASSLSGTTSNQPQHF. CDR3 nucleotides: TGTGCCAGCAGTCTATCCGGGACAACGAGCAATCAGCCCCAGCATTTT.